These T cell receptor beta chains were read from a single sample in a study of T-cell reconstitution after alpha-beta-depleted transplantation in children. TCRdb used MiXCR to reprocess the PCR reads, holding one entry per CDR3 protein. This table has almost 500,000 distinct CDR3 sequences, more than 9% appearing once. Sample: PBMCs, taken before TCRalphabeta/CD19-depleted stem cell transplant. The receptors were sampled from a child aged 2-15 years with inherited bone marrow failure, due to receive a stem cell transplant. Both conserved end residues are part of each CDR3. The D gene is left open where the match is weak. Clone size appears in some rows only: once, few, many, or a class for an expanded clone.

CDR3	size	length	D	V	J
CACCLAPGLAGTNTGELFF	.	19	TRBD2	TRBV3-1	TRBJ2-2
CSVGGRATGELFF	.	13	.	TRBV29-1	TRBJ2-2
CAWSVRRTWLSYEQYF	few	16	.	TRBV30	TRBJ2-7
CASSFLQGGFYEQYF	many	15	.	TRBV5-1	TRBJ2-7
CASSTLAGSGELFF	many	14	TRBD2	TRBV7-8	TRBJ2-2
CASIRGIYEQYF	many	12	.	TRBV6-1	TRBJ2-7
CASSQEGLADEKLFF	many	15	.	TRBV4-3	TRBJ1-4
CASTPGGRYQETQYF	.	15	.	TRBV7-2	TRBJ2-5
CASTLAGTDTQYF	many	13	TRBD2	TRBV7-9	TRBJ2-3
CASGLVDTDTQYF	many	13	.	TRBV28	TRBJ2-3